The clone carrying this TCR beta chain has more than one count but fewer than ten. Its cognate antigen is unknown. A single record per CDR3 protein comes from TCRdb applying MiXCR to the 5' RACE reads. This table holds a few hundred thousand distinct CDR3 sequences, 6.5% to 8.5% found once. The data derive from a study of T cells after yellow fever vaccination. The overall study: Fractions of limited cellularity were prepared by means of SMART-Seq v4 Ultra Low Input.

Overall study findings and caveats: Shared CD4/CD8 clonotypes were a small share, likely from convergent recombination. Weaker, the secondary response had a peak occurring faster, on day 5 versus 15. High-abundance clonotypes from the bulk population could contaminate FACS-sorted repertoires.

V was cut by 0 bases and J by 2 bases, with 9 bases left in between. This CDR3 has 14 amino acids. Germline V gene data show CDR1 as SGHRS and CDR2 as YFSETQ. V gene TRBV5-1 combines with J gene TRBJ2-7; no definite D call. The TCR sequence derives from a man between 18 and 29 years old who received the YFV17D yellow fever vaccine. Sequencing used PBMCs, obtained about 49 days after the first yellow fever vaccination. The CDR3 DNA reads as TGCGCCAGCAGCTTGGAGGCAGCGACCTACGAGCAGTACTTC. This sequence encodes CASSLEAATYEQYF.